The entry that follows covers one T cell receptor (beta chain) sequence. Its recognized antigen is unknown. No base quality values were provided; no much bigger clone lies one nucleotide off. TCRdb lists the instrument as Illumina HiSeq 1500. TCRdb reprocessing: public reads trimmed at Q25 with fastp, clones called with MiXCR, in-frame beta chains kept. Here each entry gathers all rows of one CDR3 protein and keeps the most common genes and DNA. Counted in this sample were about 920,000 distinct CDR3 sequences; less than 35% of them appeared once. Around 15% of the sample rests with the top ten. The entry originates in a study of T cell repertoires in cytomegalovirus infection (dated by TCRdb to the late 2010s). With regard to the full study: Peptide stimulations targeted recently identified HLA-C-restricted CMV epitopes, whose presentation resists viral immunomodulation, together with well-studied HLA-B-restricted epitopes. Because public TCR beta signatures pointed to carriage of CMV infection together with the matching HLA type, the HLA type of each donor mattered for the analysis. The research as a whole found: Carriers of CMV infection plus the relevant HLA type were discriminated by the cumulative frequency of public TCR beta family members in the study cohort and in an independent roughly 370-donor cohort. The ex vivo response was dominated by HLA-C-restricted CMV-specific TCR beta clonotypes, which also provided the single most frequent clonotype in two of eight donors.

The sample's treatment or condition label is to be understood as: in vitro stimulation with specific CMV peptide epitopes to enrich CMV-specific T cells. The CDR3 measures 18 amino acids from cysteine to phenylalanine. Only the CDR3 portion is preserved as DNA: 54 bases, with reading frame beginning at the first base. CDR1 is given as MNHNY and CDR2 as SVGAGI, both from the germline V gene (reference sequence). V ends up 5 bases short and J 3 bases short, with an unmatched junction base count of 15. The chain couples TRBV6-6 to TRBJ2-3, and 9 junctional nucleotides match TRBD1. The starting material was cultured CD8+ T cells from PBMCs, obtained from culture after CMV antigen stimulation. This clonotype originated in a human donor in good health (CMV status not recorded). Some clones in this sample may be carry-over from other donors' samples. The DNA reads TGTGCCAGCAGTCAACTTCCCGGACAGGGGACAAATACAGATACGCAGTATTTT. The encoded protein is CASSQLPGQGTNTDTQYF.